This T cell receptor (beta chain) comes out of a study of blood T cell repertoires in COVID-19. On the study more broadly: The analysed material was cDNA or gDNA that came from T cells, B-cell-depleted T cells, or PBMCs.

Participants had their cohort set by participant-reported clinical history. Sequencing used immunoSEQ multiplex PCR; TCRdb keeps in-frame clones, though not all of them. The data contain about 250,000 clones, 65% to 90% of them singletons. Trimming cost V 0 bases and J 0 bases, with 6 bases left between them. The CDR3 runs 14 residues. Germline CDR1 and CDR2: GTSNPN and SVGIG (reference sequence). The chain is built from TRBV30 and TRBJ2-1; D is uncertain. The receptor was isolated from a woman between 45 and 60 years old with acute COVID-19. Sequences were obtained from PBMCs or T cells enriched from blood (not recorded which). For the CDR3, the DNA is TGTGCCTGGAGTGTACAGAGCTCCTACAATGAGCAGTTCTTC. Translating it yields CAWSVQSSYNEQFF.